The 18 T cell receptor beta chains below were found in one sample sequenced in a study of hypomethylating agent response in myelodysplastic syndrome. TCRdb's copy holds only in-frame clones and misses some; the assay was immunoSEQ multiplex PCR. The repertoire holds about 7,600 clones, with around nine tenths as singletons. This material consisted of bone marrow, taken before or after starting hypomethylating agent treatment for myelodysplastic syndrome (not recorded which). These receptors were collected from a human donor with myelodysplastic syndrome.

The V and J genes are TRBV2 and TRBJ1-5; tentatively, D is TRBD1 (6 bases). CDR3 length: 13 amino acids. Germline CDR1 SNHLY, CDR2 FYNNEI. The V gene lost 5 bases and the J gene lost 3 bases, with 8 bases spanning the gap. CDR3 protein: CASSTGYNQPQHF. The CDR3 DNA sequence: TGTGCCAGCAGTACAGGGTACAATCAGCCCCAGCATTTT.

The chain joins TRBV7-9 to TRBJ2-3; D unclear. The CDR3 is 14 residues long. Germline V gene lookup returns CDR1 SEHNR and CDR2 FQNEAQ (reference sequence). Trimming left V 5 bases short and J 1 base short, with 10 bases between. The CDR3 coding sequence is TGTGCCAGCAGCCCGACGGCTGGCACAGATACGCAGTATTTT. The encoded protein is CASSPTAGTDTQYF. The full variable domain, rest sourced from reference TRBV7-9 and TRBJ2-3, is DTGVSQNPRHKITKRGQNVTFRCDPISEHNRLYWYRQTLGQGPEFLTYFQNEAQLEKSRLLSDRFSAERPKGSFSTLEIQRTEQGDSAMYLCASSPTAGTDTQYFGPGTRLTVL.

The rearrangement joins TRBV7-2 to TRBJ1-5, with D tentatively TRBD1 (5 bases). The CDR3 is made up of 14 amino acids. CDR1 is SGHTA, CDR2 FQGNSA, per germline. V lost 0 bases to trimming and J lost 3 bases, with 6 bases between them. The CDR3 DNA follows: TGTGCCAGCAGCTTAGCGGGACTCAATCAGCCCCAGCATTTT. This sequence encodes CASSLAGLNQPQHF.

CDR3 residues: CASSQDFASNTEAFF. As DNA, the CDR3 is TGCGCCAGCAGCCAAGATTTCGCTTCGAACACTGAAGCTTTCTTT. This sequence joins TRBV4-3 and TRBJ1-1; no definite D call. The germline V gene has CDR1 LGHNA and CDR2 YSLEER. V lost 0 bases and J lost 1, with 9 bases in between. The CDR3 loop spans 15 amino acids.

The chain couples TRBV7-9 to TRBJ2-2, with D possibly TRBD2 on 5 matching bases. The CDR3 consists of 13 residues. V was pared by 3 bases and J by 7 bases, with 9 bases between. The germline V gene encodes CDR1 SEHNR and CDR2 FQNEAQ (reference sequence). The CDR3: CASSFRGGGELFF. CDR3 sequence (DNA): TGTGCCAGCAGCTTCCGGGGTGGCGGGGAGCTGTTTTTT. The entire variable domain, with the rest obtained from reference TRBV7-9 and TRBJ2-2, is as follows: DTGVSQNPRHKITKRGQNVTFRCDPISEHNRLYWYRQTLGQGPEFLTYFQNEAQLEKSRLLSDRFSAERPKGSFSTLEIQRTEQGDSAMYLCASSFRGGGELFFGEGSRLTVL.

The CDR3 coding sequence is TGTGCCAGCAGATGCGGGAGGCCGAATGAAAAACTGTTTTTT. As protein: CASRCGRPNEKLFF. The V gene is TRBV11-3, the J gene TRBJ1-4; no definite D call. From germline, CDR1 is SGHNT and CDR2 YENEEA. Trimming pared 6 bases from V and 5 bases from J, leaving 13 bases between. The CDR3 contains 14 residues. The whole variable domain, remainder taken from reference TRBV11-3 and TRBJ1-4, is EAGVVQSPRYKIIEKKQPVAFWCNPISGHNTLYWYLQNLGQGPELLIRYENEEAVDDSQLPKDRFSAERLKGVDSTLKIQPAELGDSAVYLCASRCGRPNEKLFFGSGTQLSVL.

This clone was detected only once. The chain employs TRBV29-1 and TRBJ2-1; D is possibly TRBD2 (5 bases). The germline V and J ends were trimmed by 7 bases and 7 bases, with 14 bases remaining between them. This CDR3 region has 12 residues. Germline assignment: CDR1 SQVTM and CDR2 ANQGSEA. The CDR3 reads CSASDGENEQFF. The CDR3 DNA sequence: TGCAGCGCCTCAGATGGGGAGAATGAGCAGTTCTTC.

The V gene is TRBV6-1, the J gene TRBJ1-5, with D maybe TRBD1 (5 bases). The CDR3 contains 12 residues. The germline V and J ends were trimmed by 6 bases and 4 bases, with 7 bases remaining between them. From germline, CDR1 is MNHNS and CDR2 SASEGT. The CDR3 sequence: CASRAGNQPQHF. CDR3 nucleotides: TGTGCCAGCAGGGCAGGGAATCAGCCCCAGCATTTT.

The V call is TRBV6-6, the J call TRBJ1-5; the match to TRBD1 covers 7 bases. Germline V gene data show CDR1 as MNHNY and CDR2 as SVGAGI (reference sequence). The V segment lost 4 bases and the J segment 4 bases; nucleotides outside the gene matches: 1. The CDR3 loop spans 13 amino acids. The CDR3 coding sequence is TGTGCCAGCAGTTCGGGACAGAATCAGCCCCAGCATTTT. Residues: CASSSGQNQPQHF.

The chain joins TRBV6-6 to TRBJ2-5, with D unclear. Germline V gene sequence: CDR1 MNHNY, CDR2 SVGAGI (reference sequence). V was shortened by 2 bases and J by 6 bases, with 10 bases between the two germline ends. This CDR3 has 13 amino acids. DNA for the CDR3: TGTGCCAGCAGTTACCAACCTAAACAGACCCAGTACTTC. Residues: CASSYQPKQTQYF.

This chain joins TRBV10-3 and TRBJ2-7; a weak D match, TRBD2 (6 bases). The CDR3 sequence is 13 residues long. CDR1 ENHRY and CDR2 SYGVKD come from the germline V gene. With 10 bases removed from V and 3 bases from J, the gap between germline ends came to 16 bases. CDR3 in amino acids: CATQPGLGYEQYV. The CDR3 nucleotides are TGTGCCACTCAACCGGGACTTGGCTACGAGCAGTACGTC.

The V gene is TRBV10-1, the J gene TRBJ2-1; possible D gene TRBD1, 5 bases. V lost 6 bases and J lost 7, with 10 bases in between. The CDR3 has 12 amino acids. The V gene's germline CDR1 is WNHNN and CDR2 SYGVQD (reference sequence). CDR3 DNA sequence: TGCGCCAGCAGCGACCCAGGGAATGAGCAGTTCTTC. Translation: CASSDPGNEQFF.

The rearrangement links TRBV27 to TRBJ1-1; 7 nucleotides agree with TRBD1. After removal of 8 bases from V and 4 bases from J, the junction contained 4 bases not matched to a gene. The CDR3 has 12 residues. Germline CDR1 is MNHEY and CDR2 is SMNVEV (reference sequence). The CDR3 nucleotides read TGTGCCAGCCGACAGGGAGTCACTGAAGCTTTCTTT. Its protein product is CASRQGVTEAFF.

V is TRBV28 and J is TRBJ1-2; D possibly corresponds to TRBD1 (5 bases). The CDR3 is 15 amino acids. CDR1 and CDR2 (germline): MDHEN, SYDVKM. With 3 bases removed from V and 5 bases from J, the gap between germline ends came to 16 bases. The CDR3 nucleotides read TGTGCCAGCAGTTTGGACTTGGTGCAGGGTTATGGCTACACCTTC. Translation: CASSLDLVQGYGYTF.

The CDR3 DNA reads TGTGCCAGCTCACCGGATCGGGGCGGGGAGCTGTTTTTT. Its protein product is CASSPDRGGELFF. The chain employs TRBV18 and TRBJ2-2; TRBD2 is a possible D gene (5 bases). Germline lookup yields CDR1 KGHSH and CDR2 LQKENI. The CDR3 covers 13 residues. The V and J ends lost 3 bases and 7 bases respectively, with 9 bases between them.

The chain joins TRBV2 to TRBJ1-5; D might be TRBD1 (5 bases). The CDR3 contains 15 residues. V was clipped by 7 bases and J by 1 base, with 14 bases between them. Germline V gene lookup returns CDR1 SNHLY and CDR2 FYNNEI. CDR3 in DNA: TGTGCCAGCAAGGCAGGGTCAGGGAGCAATCAGCCCCAGCATTTT. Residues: CASKAGSGSNQPQHF. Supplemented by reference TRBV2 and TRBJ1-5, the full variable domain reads EPEVTQTPSHQVTQMGQEVILRCVPISNHLYFYWYRQILGQKVEFLVSFYNNEISEKSEIFDDQFSVERPDGSNFTLKIRSTKLEDSAMYFCASKAGSGSNQPQHFGDGTRLSIL.

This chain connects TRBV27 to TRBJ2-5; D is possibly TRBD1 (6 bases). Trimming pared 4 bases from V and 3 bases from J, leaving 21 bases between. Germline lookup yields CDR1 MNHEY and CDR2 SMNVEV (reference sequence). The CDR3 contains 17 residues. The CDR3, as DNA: TGTGCCAGCAGTTATATCCCCAGGGGTGGAGAAAAAGAGACCCAGTACTTC. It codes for CASSYIPRGGEKETQYF.

In nucleotides, the CDR3 is TGTGCCAGCTCACCATGCCGGGGGTTGGGGTGTGAAGCTTTCTTT. This translates into CASSPCRGLGCEAFF. The chain recombines TRBV18 with TRBJ1-1; TRBD1 is a possible D gene (5 bases). Trimming removed 2 bases at V and 7 bases at J, with 17 bases between. Germline CDR1 is KGHSH and CDR2 is LQKENI. The CDR3 runs 15 residues.